Listed here is a single T cell receptor (beta chain). What it binds is not known. The sample belongs to a study of T cell responses to AZD1222 COVID-19 vaccine. Study-level results: Only 5 or 6 people who got AZD1222 tested seropositive at baseline. Females outnumbered males among donors, who were mostly white British; clonal diversity was possibly underestimated.

Clones were sequenced by immunoSEQ multiplex PCR, and TCRdb holds only the in-frame ones, with some missing. The table records about 160,000 clones, roughly 86% of them present only once. The clonotype comes from an adult in good health. The specimen comprised peripheral blood, sampled on day 0 of AZD1222 vaccination.

This chain's CDR3 is CASRDNQETQYF. CDR3 bases: TGTGCCAGCAGGGACAACCAAGAGACCCAGTACTTC. V is TRBV2 and J is TRBJ2-5, with TRBD1 as a possible D gene (5 bases). Germline values: CDR1 SNHLY, CDR2 FYNNEI. Trimming left V 6 bases short and J 0 bases short, with 5 bases between. The CDR3 length is 12 residues. Full variable domain (rest looked up from reference TRBV2 and TRBJ2-5): EPEVTQTPSHQVTQMGQEVILRCVPISNHLYFYWYRQILGQKVEFLVSFYNNEISEKSEIFDDQFSVERPDGSNFTLKIRSTKLEDSAMYFCASRDNQETQYFGPGTRLLVL.